This TCR beta chain comes out of a study of cytomegalovirus exposure and HLA in healthy donors. Study-level background: Of some 410 genotyped donors, roughly 81% grouped in the Caucasian-associated ancestry cluster. Whole-study results and caveats: Prediction of most subjects' HLA-A and HLA-B alleles by TCR beta sequences was reportedly accurate.

Trimming cost V 2 bases and J 11 bases; bases outside gene matches: 10. CDR1 and CDR2 (germline): GTSNPN, SVGIG (reference sequence). The CDR3 covers 13 residues. As regards this clone: What it binds is not known.

The primer mix had 60 Vbeta and 13 Jbeta primers. Sequencing used immunoSEQ multiplex PCR; TCRdb keeps in-frame clones, though not all of them. This sample carries 150,000 to 200,000 clones, about 81% of them seen once, and the ten largest clones take just over 2%. Sequencing was performed on PBMCs. The sequence was obtained from a woman between 18 and 29 years old in good health and CMV-seropositive. The rearrangement uses TRBV30 and TRBJ2-3; 7 bases align to TRBD2. CDR3 in amino acids: CAWSSWEGVKQYF. The DNA of the CDR3 is TGTGCCTGGAGTTCTTGGGAGGGTGTTAAGCAGTATTTT.